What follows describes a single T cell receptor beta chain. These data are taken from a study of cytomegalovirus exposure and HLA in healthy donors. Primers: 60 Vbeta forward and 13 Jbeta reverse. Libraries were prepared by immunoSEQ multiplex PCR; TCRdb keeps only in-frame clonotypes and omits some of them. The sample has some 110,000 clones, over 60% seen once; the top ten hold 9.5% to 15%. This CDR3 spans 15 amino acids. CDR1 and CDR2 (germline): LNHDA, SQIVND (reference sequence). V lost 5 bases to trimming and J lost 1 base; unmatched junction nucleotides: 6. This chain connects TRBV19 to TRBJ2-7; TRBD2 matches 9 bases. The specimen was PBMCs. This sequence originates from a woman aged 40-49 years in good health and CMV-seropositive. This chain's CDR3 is CASSSSSGGSYEQYF. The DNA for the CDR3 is TGTGCCAGTAGTTCGAGTAGCGGGGGATCCTACGAGCAGTACTTC.